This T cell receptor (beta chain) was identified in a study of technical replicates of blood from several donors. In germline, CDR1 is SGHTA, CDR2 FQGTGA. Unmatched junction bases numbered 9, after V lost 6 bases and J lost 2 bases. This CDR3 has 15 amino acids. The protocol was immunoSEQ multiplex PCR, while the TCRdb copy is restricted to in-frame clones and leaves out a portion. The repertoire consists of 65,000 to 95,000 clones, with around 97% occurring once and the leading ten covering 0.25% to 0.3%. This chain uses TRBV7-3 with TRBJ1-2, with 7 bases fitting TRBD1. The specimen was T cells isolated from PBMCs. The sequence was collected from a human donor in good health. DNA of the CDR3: TGTGCCAGCAGTCAAGGGGTAGGGGGCAACTATGGCTACACCTTC. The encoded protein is CASSQGVGGNYGYTF.